This is a list of T cell receptor beta chains from one sample in a study of Ad26.COV2.S vaccination and SARS-CoV-2 variants. Produced via immunoSEQ multiplex PCR; TCRdb's table is partial and in-frame only. Of nearly 400,000 clones in the sample, approximately 91% were seen once. Here the sequenced sample was peripheral blood, taken in a trial of Ad26.COV2.S vaccine versus placebo. Receptors were obtained from a person between 18 and 59 years old who received the Ad26.COV2.S COVID-19 vaccine or a placebo. Each CDR3 is given with its conserved first and last residue. D genes are given only for firm matches. Clone size, where shown, is once, few, many, or a class for clones that have expanded.

J,size,V,D,DNA,CDR3
TRBJ2-2,few,TRBV9,TRBD2,TGTGCCAGCAGCGGGAAAGCGGGGGGGCCCGGGGAGCTGTTTTTT,CASSGKAGGPGELFF
TRBJ2-7,NA,TRBV24-1,NA,TGTGCCACCAGTGATGAGGACGGAAATCTTGGGCAGTACTTC,CATSDEDGNLGQYF
TRBJ2-3,NA,TRBV18,NA,TGTGCCAGCTCACCTACTGACAGGCCGAATACGCAGTATTTT,CASSPTDRPNTQYF
TRBJ1-1,once,TRBV13,NA,TGTGCCAGCAGCTTAGTTGGGACGGGGAACACTGAAGCTTTCTTT,CASSLVGTGNTEAFF
TRBJ2-7,NA,TRBV7-9,NA,TGTGCCAGCGCAAAGACGGTCCGCTACGAGCAGTACTTC,CASAKTVRYEQYF
TRBJ1-2,NA,TRBV5-4,NA,TGTGCCAGCAGCTTGGTCCTCGGGGATGGCTACACCTTC,CASSLVLGDGYTF
TRBJ2-4,NA,TRBV10-3,TRBD1,TGTGCCATCAGTGAGTCGACAGGGCAAAACATTCAGTACTTC,CAISESTGQNIQYF
TRBJ1-4,once,TRBV6-2/TRBV6-3,NA,TGTGCCAGCAGTTCCCGAAGCAGTATGGTAGAAAAACTGTTTTTT,CASSSRSSMVEKLFF
TRBJ2-1,NA,TRBV5-4,NA,TGTGCCAGCAGCTTGGACAATCCGGCCCGGAATGAGCAGTTCTTC,CASSLDNPARNEQFF
TRBJ1-1,NA,TRBV27,TRBD1,TGTGCCAGCAGTTTATGGCAGGGGGCAGAAGCTTTCTTT,CASSLWQGAEAFF
TRBJ1-5,NA,TRBV10-2,NA,TGCGCCAGCAGTGAGTCGGATGCGGGTAGCAATCAGCCCCAGCATTTT,CASSESDAGSNQPQHF
TRBJ2-7,few,TRBV5-1,TRBD1,TGCGCCAGCAGCTTGGCTACCGGGACAGGAACCTACGAGCAGTACTTC,CASSLATGTGTYEQYF
TRBJ2-3,NA,TRBV9,NA,TGTGCCAGCAGCCCACTTACAATAGATACGCAGTATTTT,CASSPLTIDTQYF
TRBJ1-1,NA,TRBV4-1,NA,TGCGCCAGCAGCCCGGACACCTCTGAAGCTTTCTTT,CASSPDTSEAFF
TRBJ2-1,NA,TRBV5-6,NA,TGTGCCAGCAGCTTGGTATATGGTGGTGAGCAGTTCTTC,CASSLVYGGEQFF
TRBJ2-1,few,TRBV9,TRBD2,TGTGCCAGCAGCGTATTTAGCGGGAGCTCCTACAATGAGCAGTTCTTC,CASSVFSGSSYNEQFF
TRBJ2-3,few,TRBV6-4,NA,TGTGCCAGCAGTGACGGGACTAGCACAGATACGCAGTATTTT,CASSDGTSTDTQYF
TRBJ2-7,NA,TRBV29-1,TRBD2,TGCAGCGTTGAGGAGGGAGGGAAGGACGAGCAGTACTTC,CSVEEGGKDEQYF
TRBJ2-2,few,TRBV5-1,TRBD2,TGCGCCAGCAGCCCTTGGCGGGAGGGGAACACCGGGGAGCTGTTTTTT,CASSPWREGNTGELFF
TRBJ2-1,NA,TRBV27,TRBD1,TGTGCCAGCAGCGCAGACAGGGGGCCGTACAATGAGCAGTTCTTC,CASSADRGPYNEQFF
TRBJ2-2,NA,TRBV12-3/TRBV12-4,NA,TGTGCCAGCAGGCTAGAGGGAACCGGGGAGCTGTTTTTT,CASRLEGTGELFF
TRBJ2-7,once,TRBV5-3,TRBD2,TGTGCCAGAAGCAAATCGACTAGCGTTGGGCCCAAAAACTACGAGCAGTACTTC,CARSKSTSVGPKNYEQYF
TRBJ2-5,NA,TRBV20-1,TRBD1,TGCAGTGCCACAGGGGTGGAGACCCAGTACTTC,CSATGVETQYF
TRBJ1-2,NA,TRBV30,NA,TGTGCCTGGAGTGTCCAAGCAGCAACCTATGGCTACACCTTC,CAWSVQAATYGYTF
TRBJ2-1,NA,TRBV24-1,TRBD1,TGTGCCACCAGTGACCCGGGACAGGGGGCTTACAATGAGCAGTTCTTC,CATSDPGQGAYNEQFF
TRBJ1-6,NA,TRBV25-1,NA,TGTGCCAGCAGTGCGACAGGTCCCAATAATTCACCCCTCCACTTT,CASSATGPNNSPLHF
TRBJ2-1,NA,TRBV6-5,NA,TGTGCCAGCAGCGGAGGGCCAGGCTCCTACAATGAGCAGTTCTTC,CASSGGPGSYNEQFF
TRBJ2-7,NA,TRBV4-1,NA,TGCGCCAGCAGCCAAGAGGGCAGGGGCTACGAGCAGTACTTC,CASSQEGRGYEQYF
TRBJ2-2,NA,TRBV5-1,TRBD1,TGCGCCAGCACCGGGACAGGGGGCACCGGGGAGCTGTTTTTT,CASTGTGGTGELFF
TRBJ2-5,NA,TRBV7-8,NA,TGTGCCAGCAGTATTACGGAGACCCAGTACTTC,CASSITETQYF
TRBJ2-2,NA,TRBV11-1,TRBD1,TGTGCCAGCAGCCACGGACAGGCCGGGGAGCTGTTTTTT,CASSHGQAGELFF
TRBJ1-1,NA,TRBV12-5,NA,TGTGCTAGTGGTTTGATCATCTCGGGGGGCCTCATGAACACTGAAGCTTTCTTT,CASGLIISGGLMNTEAFF
TRBJ1-3,NA,TRBV28,NA,TGTGCCAGCAGTCCAGGAGGACTCTCTGGAAACACCATATATTTT,CASSPGGLSGNTIYF
TRBJ2-4,once,TRBV3-1/TRBV3-2,TRBD1,TGTGCCAGCAGCCACGGACAGGGAAACATTCAGTACTTC,CASSHGQGNIQYF
TRBJ2-5,once,TRBV19,NA,TGTGCCTCAAGTATGGGAGAGACCCAGTACTTC,CASSMGETQYF
TRBJ2-4,NA,TRBV9,TRBD2,TGTGCCAGCAGCGTTCGGGGGAGGGCCAATGACATTCAGTACTTC,CASSVRGRANDIQYF
TRBJ2-7,NA,TRBV5-6,NA,TGTGCCAGCAGCTTGCTGGCCGAGCAGTACTTC,CASSLLAEQYF
TRBJ2-7,NA,TRBV5-1,TRBD1,TGCGCCAGCAGCAAAGACAGGGCCGATTACGAGCAGTACTTC,CASSKDRADYEQYF
TRBJ2-5,NA,TRBV5-1,TRBD2,TGCGCCAGCAGCTTGGGGGTAGCGGGAGAGTGGGAGACCCAGTACTTC,CASSLGVAGEWETQYF
TRBJ1-2,NA,TRBV7-2,NA,TGTGCCAGCAACTCGGGAGGGGCGCTTCTATATGGCTACACCTTC,CASNSGGALLYGYTF
TRBJ2-2,NA,TRBV19,TRBD1,TGTGCCAGTAGAGGGACAGGGAACACCGGGGAGCTGTTTTTT,CASRGTGNTGELFF
TRBJ2-5,NA,TRBV6-1,TRBD1,TGTGCCAGCAGTGCTTTAGGTTCCGACAGGGGAAAGGCCCAGTACTTC,CASSALGSDRGKAQYF
TRBJ2-3,NA,TRBV7-4,NA,TGTGCCAGCAGCTTACCCACAGGGGAGGGAGATACGCAGTATTTT,CASSLPTGEGDTQYF
TRBJ1-2,NA,TRBV12-3/TRBV12-4,NA,TGTGCCAGCAGTTTACTGACCTGGACTGGCTACACCTTC,CASSLLTWTGYTF
TRBJ1-1,NA,TRBV27,TRBD1,TGTGCCAGCAGTTTGTTGTCAGGGGGACGGGGCACTGAAGCTTTCTTT,CASSLLSGGRGTEAFF
TRBJ2-3,NA,TRBV2,NA,TGTGCCAGCAGTGGGGGGGGCACAGATACGCAGTATTTT,CASSGGGTDTQYF
TRBJ1-5,NA,TRBV2,NA,TGTGCCAGCAGGTCGGGTGCCGGGAGCAATCAGCCCCAGCATTTT,CASRSGAGSNQPQHF
TRBJ2-7,once,TRBV28,TRBD1,TGTGCCAGCAGACCCGCCGGGACAGGGGACTACGAGCAGTACTTC,CASRPAGTGDYEQYF
TRBJ2-7,NA,TRBV10-3,NA,TGTGCCATCAGTACACCTGACCGCACCGAGCAGTACTTC,CAISTPDRTEQYF
TRBJ1-5,NA,TRBV28,NA,TGTGCCAGCCGTGATACGGCGGGTCGTAGCAATCAGCCCCAGCATTTT,CASRDTAGRSNQPQHF
TRBJ2-5,NA,TRBV28,NA,TGTGCCATTTCGACCCGACATACCCAAGAGACCCAGTACTTC,CAISTRHTQETQYF
TRBJ2-3,NA,TRBV29-1,TRBD2,TGCAGCGTTGCGACCTTAAGCGGGGGAAGCACAGATACGCAGTATTTT,CSVATLSGGSTDTQYF
TRBJ1-1,NA,TRBV6-2/TRBV6-3,TRBD1,TGTGCCAGCAGTTTTGGGACAGCGAACACTGAAGCTTTCTTT,CASSFGTANTEAFF